The 32 T cell receptor beta chains below all came from one sample that was sequenced in a study of response to subunit inactivated influenza vaccine. TCRdb passed the RT-PCR reads through MiXCR, listing each CDR3 protein once. In the table there are 170,000 or so distinct CDR3 sequences, roughly a tenth of which are singletons. The sample was CD8+ T cells sorted from PBMCs, taken less than 30 months after vaccination. All receptors come from a man between 50 and 69 years old who received an inactivated influenza vaccine.

This sequence joins TRBV6-2 or TRBV6-3 and TRBJ2-1; no clear D gene. Germline CDR1 MNHEY, CDR2 SVGEGT. The CDR3 runs to 15 residues. Trimming stripped 0 bases from V and 2 bases from J, with 8 bases between. In nucleotides, the CDR3 is TGTGCCAGCAGTTACTCTTGGGTAACCTACAATGAGCAGTTCTTC. Translating it yields CASSYSWVTYNEQFF.

The rearrangement joins TRBV4-3 to TRBJ2-7, with no clear D. The CDR3 loop spans 15 amino acids. The germline CDR1 and CDR2 sequences are LGHNA and YSLEER. With 0 bases removed from V and 3 bases from J, the gap between germline ends came to 12 bases. This chain's CDR3 is CASSQDVNSHYEQYF. CDR3 in DNA: TGCGCCAGCAGCCAAGATGTGAACAGTCACTACGAGCAGTACTTC.

A few counts support this clonotype. This chain joins TRBV29-1 and TRBJ2-7; D is unclear. Germline V CDR1 and CDR2: SQVTM, ANQGSEA. V dropped 4 bases and J dropped 5 bases, with 9 bases sitting between them. The CDR3 runs 11 residues. CDR3 in DNA: TGCAGCGTTGCCCAGAGGAACGAGCAGTACTTC. Translating gives CSVAQRNEQYF.

This clonotype showed up many times. The V gene is TRBV29-1, the J gene TRBJ2-1; D is ambiguous. The CDR3 consists of 11 residues. Germline-derived CDR1 and CDR2 are SQVTM and ANQGSEA. V was clipped by 7 bases and J by 10 bases, with 14 bases between them. CDR3 amino acids: CSGLEGTEQFF. The CDR3 DNA reads TGCAGCGGATTAGAAGGAACGGAGCAGTTCTTC.

The V gene is TRBV3-1, the J gene TRBJ1-1; D gene uncertain. The CDR3 has 14 residues. Looked up from germline, CDR1 is LGHDT and CDR2 is YNNKEL (reference sequence). V was shortened by 1 base and J by 4 bases, with 10 bases between the two germline ends. CDR3 region: CASSQGTGLTEAFF. CDR3 bases: TGTGCCAGCAGCCAAGGAACCGGACTCACTGAAGCTTTCTTT. The full variable domain, rest sourced from reference TRBV3-1 and TRBJ1-1, is DTAVSQTPKYLVTQMGNDKSIKCEQNLGHDTMYWYKQDSKKFLKIMFSYNNKELIINETVPNRFSPKSPDKAHLNLHINSLELGDSAVYFCASSQGTGLTEAFFGQGTRLTVV.

This clonotype was recorded many times. This chain links TRBV29-1 with TRBJ2-1; no clear D gene. The germline V gene has CDR1 SQVTM and CDR2 ANQGSEA. This CDR3 is 11 amino acids long. Trimming cost V 8 bases and J 0 bases, with 5 bases left between them. CDR3 DNA: TGCAGCTCCGGCTCCTACAATGAGCAGTTCTTC. Translation gives CSSGSYNEQFF.

This clonotype was seen more than once but under ten times. V gene TRBV4-3 combines with J gene TRBJ2-7, with TRBD2 identical over 9 bases. V shed 3 bases and J 2 bases; nucleotides not matched to a gene: 8. CDR1 is LGHNA and CDR2 is YSLEER in the germline V gene. The CDR3 is 16 residues long. The DNA for the CDR3 is TGCGCCAGCAGCCAGAAGACGGCGGGAGGGCCCTACGAGCAGTACTTC. Translated: CASSQKTAGGPYEQYF.

This clonotype was recorded many times. This chain joins TRBV5-1 and TRBJ2-7; tentatively, D is TRBD1 (6 bases). This CDR3 spans 18 amino acids. Germline CDR1 SGHRS, CDR2 YFSETQ. V lost 1 base and J lost 4, with 24 bases in between. The CDR3 here is CASSLSPSYRAVAYEQYF. The DNA for the CDR3 is TGCGCCAGCAGCTTGTCTCCATCGTACAGGGCGGTCGCGTACGAGCAGTACTTC. Combining the CDR3 with reference TRBV5-1 and TRBJ2-7 gives the whole variable domain KAGVTQTPRYLIKTRGQQVTLSCSPISGHRSVSWYQQTPGQGLQFLFEYFSETQRNKGNFPGRFSGRQFSNSRSEMNVSTLELGDSALYLCASSLSPSYRAVAYEQYFGPGTRLTVT.

This clonotype was found a few times. The chain has TRBV12-3 or TRBV12-4 and TRBJ1-1, with D hard to call. The germline V and J ends were trimmed by 2 bases and 2 bases, with 6 bases remaining between them. The CDR3 runs 13 residues. CDR3 region: CASSLWANTEAFF. As DNA, the CDR3 is TGTGCCAGCAGTTTATGGGCCAACACTGAAGCTTTCTTT.

This clonotype has a count of ten or more. The chain links TRBV10-3 to TRBJ2-7; 7 nucleotides line up with TRBD1. Trimming took 2 bases from V and 3 from J; bases not matched to a gene: 7. The germline CDR1 and CDR2 sequences are ENHRY and SYGVKD. This CDR3 is built from 15 residues. Here the CDR3 reads CAISEQMAGGYEQYF. The CDR3 DNA is TGTGCCATCAGTGAGCAAATGGCAGGGGGCTACGAGCAGTACTTC.

The chain uses TRBV4-3 and TRBJ2-1; D may be TRBD1 or TRBD2 (5 bases each). The germline V gene encodes CDR1 LGHNA and CDR2 YSLEER. The CDR3 contains 16 residues. With 0 bases removed from V and 9 bases from J, the gap between germline ends came to 18 bases. The CDR3 sequence is CASSQDYGTAWGEQFF. The CDR3 DNA is TGCGCCAGCAGCCAAGATTACGGGACGGCTTGGGGTGAGCAGTTCTTC.

This clonotype has more than one count but fewer than ten. This sequence joins TRBV6-1 and TRBJ2-3; D is unclear. The length of the CDR3 is 14 residues. In germline, CDR1 is MNHNS, CDR2 SASEGT. V was clipped by 8 bases and J by 6 bases, with 18 bases between them. The CDR3 sequence is CASGPSPFADTQYF. The CDR3 nucleotides read TGTGCCAGCGGGCCAAGTCCCTTCGCGGATACGCAGTATTTT.

In this sample, this clonotype turned up a few times. V and J are TRBV29-1 and TRBJ2-7; 8 nucleotides line up with TRBD2. Germline lookup yields CDR1 SQVTM and CDR2 ANQGSEA. This CDR3 is built from 15 residues. Trimming took 3 bases from V and 2 from J; bases not matched to a gene: 9. CDR3 loop: CSVEVLAGNPYEQYF. DNA of the CDR3: TGCAGCGTTGAGGTGTTAGCGGGGAACCCCTACGAGCAGTACTTC.

There are a few counts of this clonotype. The chain has TRBV9 and TRBJ2-7; 14 bases line up with TRBD2. The trim removed 4 bases at V and 5 bases at J, leaving 8 bases unmatched. CDR1 and CDR2 from the germline V gene are SGDLS and YYNGEE. The CDR3 is 16 amino acids. For the CDR3, the DNA is TGTGCCAGCAGCAGGGGGACTAGCGGGAGCTTACACGAGCAGTACTTC. Protein sequence: CASSRGTSGSLHEQYF. Complete variable domain (other parts from reference TRBV9 and TRBJ2-7): DSGVTQTPKHLITATGQRVTLRCSPRSGDLSVYWYQQSLDQGLQFLIQYYNGEERAKGNILERFSAQQFPDLHSELNLSSLELGDSALYFCASSRGTSGSLHEQYFGPGTRLTVT.

The DNA for the CDR3 is TGTGCCAGCAGCGGAGAGGCAATCGGGGAGCTGTTTTTT. Translated, it gives CASSGEAIGELFF. The genes are TRBV7-9 and TRBJ2-2; D gene uncertain. Trimming took off 5 bases at V and 7 bases at J, with 11 bases between the two ends. The germline V gene has CDR1 SEHNR and CDR2 FQNEAQ (reference sequence). The CDR3 is 13 amino acids. Combining the CDR3 with reference TRBV7-9 and TRBJ2-2 gives the whole variable domain DTGVSQNPRHKITKRGQNVTFRCDPISEHNRLYWYRQTLGQGPEFLTYFQNEAQLEKSRLLSDRFSAERPKGSFSTLEIQRTEQGDSAMYLCASSGEAIGELFFGEGSRLTVL.

The chain employs TRBV29-1 and TRBJ2-1; 9 bases are a match to TRBD2. The length of the CDR3 is 15 residues. The V gene end was trimmed by 2 bases and the J gene end by 4 bases; junction bases not matched to a gene: 6. Germline CDR1 reads SQVTM; CDR2 reads ANQGSEA. The CDR3 region has the DNA TGCAGCGTTGAAACACGGCTAGCGGGATACAATGAGCAGTTCTTC. Protein sequence: CSVETRLAGYNEQFF.

V is TRBV5-6 and J is TRBJ2-1, with D perhaps matching TRBD2 (5 bases). This CDR3 is 12 amino acids long. Germline lookup yields CDR1 SGHDT and CDR2 YYEEEE. V lost 4 bases, J lost 9 bases, and 11 bases lay in between. The CDR3 loop reads CASSPGGFEQFF. CDR3 in DNA: TGTGCCAGCAGCCCCGGCGGGTTTGAGCAGTTCTTC.

V and J are TRBV5-1 and TRBJ2-3; D is possibly TRBD1 (6 bases). Germline V gives CDR1 SGHRS, CDR2 YFSETQ. CDR3 length: 15 residues. Trimming removed 0 bases from V and 2 bases from J, with 10 bases in between. The CDR3 DNA reads TGCGCCAGCAGCTTGGCCAGGGGACCCACAGATACGCAGTATTTT. Protein: CASSLARGPTDTQYF.

The chain combines TRBV11-1 with TRBJ2-5; no clear D gene. CDR1 is SGHAT and CDR2 is FQDESV in the germline V gene (reference sequence). V lost 1 base, J lost 2 bases, and 11 bases lay in between. This CDR3 contains 15 residues. Here the CDR3 reads CASSLGVLHQETQYF. As DNA, the CDR3 is TGTGCCAGCAGCTTAGGGGTTCTCCATCAAGAGACCCAGTACTTC.

This clonotype was picked up many times. V and J are TRBV10-3 and TRBJ1-1, with D maybe TRBD1 (6 bases). Germline CDR1 ENHRY, CDR2 SYGVKD. Trimming removed 8 bases from V and 1 base from J, with 11 bases in between. This CDR3 spans 13 amino acids. CDR3 protein: CAICRTANTEAFF. CDR3 DNA: TGTGCCATCTGCCGGACAGCGAACACTGAAGCTTTCTTT.

The rearrangement joins TRBV9 to TRBJ2-5; no clear D. V dropped 4 bases and J dropped 4 bases, with 17 bases sitting between them. From germline, CDR1 is SGDLS and CDR2 YYNGEE. This CDR3 is 15 amino acids long. The CDR3 nucleotides read TGTGCCAGCAGCCCTTGGACCTCGCTGGGAGAGACCCAGTACTTC. This translates into CASSPWTSLGETQYF. Variable domain in full (rest from reference TRBV9 and TRBJ2-5): DSGVTQTPKHLITATGQRVTLRCSPRSGDLSVYWYQQSLDQGLQFLIQYYNGEERAKGNILERFSAQQFPDLHSELNLSSLELGDSALYFCASSPWTSLGETQYFGPGTRLLVL.

This clonotype was seen more than once but under ten times. The chain couples TRBV29-1 to TRBJ2-3; 10 positions agree with TRBD2. Trimming took 6 bases from V and 2 from J; bases not matched to a gene: 8. Germline CDR1 and CDR2: SQVTM and ANQGSEA. This CDR3 comprises 15 residues. Here the CDR3 reads CSVDKRGGLTDTQYF. CDR3 DNA: TGCAGCGTCGATAAGCGGGGGGGCCTCACAGATACGCAGTATTTT.

The V gene is TRBV10-3, the J gene TRBJ1-4; D possibly corresponds to TRBD1 (5 bases). The CDR3 is made up of 14 amino acids. Trimming took 3 bases from V and 8 from J, leaving 13 bases between them. CDR1 and CDR2 from the germline V gene are ENHRY and SYGVKD. The CDR3 reads CAISEISDREKLFF. The CDR3 DNA reads as TGTGCCATCAGTGAAATCTCTGACAGAGAAAAACTGTTTTTT.

This sequence joins TRBV12-3 or TRBV12-4 and TRBJ2-5; the D is unclear. This CDR3 spans 14 amino acids. V was pared by 5 bases and J by 3 bases, with 13 bases between. CDR3 in DNA: TGTGCCAGCAGTCTTCTGGGCGGAAAAGAGACCCAGTACTTC. It specifies CASSLLGGKETQYF.

This clonotype was seen a few times. This sequence joins TRBV28 and TRBJ2-1; D might be TRBD2 (5 bases). In germline, CDR1 is MDHEN, CDR2 SYDVKM. V gave up 5 bases and J gave up 1 base, with 15 bases separating them. CDR3 length: 16 residues. CDR3 DNA sequence: TGTGCCAGCAGTCCCCAACTAGGCGAGTCCTACAATGAGCAGTTCTTC. Residues: CASSPQLGESYNEQFF.

This clonotype was counted a few times. V gene TRBV5-5 combines with J gene TRBJ2-5; 12 nucleotides line up with TRBD1. The CDR3 loop spans 16 amino acids. Germline V gene data show CDR1 as SGHKS and CDR2 as YYEKEE (reference sequence). V lost 4 bases to trimming and J lost 4 bases; unmatched junction nucleotides: 8. The CDR3 DNA is TGTGCCAGCAGCATCCTCGGGACAGGGGGCGGAGAGACCCAGTACTTC. Its translation: CASSILGTGGGETQYF.

This chain links TRBV5-6 with TRBJ2-1; 8 bases map to TRBD2. This CDR3 is built from 16 residues. Germline CDR1 and CDR2: SGHDT and YYEEEE. V trimming: 3 bases; J trimming: 4 bases; junction bases outside the gene matches: 9. In nucleotides, the CDR3 is TGTGCCAGCAGCTCCTCACTAGCGGATACTTACAATGAGCAGTTCTTC. Its translation: CASSSSLADTYNEQFF. Full variable domain (rest looked up from reference TRBV5-6 and TRBJ2-1): DAGVTQSPTHLIKTRGQQVTLRCSPKSGHDTVSWYQQALGQGPQFIFQYYEEEERQRGNFPDRFSGHQFPNYSSELNVNALLLGDSALYLCASSSSLADTYNEQFFGPGTRLTVL.

This chain links TRBV11-2 with TRBJ2-7; D is possibly TRBD2 (6 bases). The CDR3 extends over 14 amino acids. Germline loops: CDR1 SGHAT, CDR2 FQNNGV. The V end was cut by 5 bases, the J end by 5 bases, with 16 bases between. The CDR3 DNA is TGTGCCAGCAGCCCAGCCCGGGGGTTCCACGAGCAGTACTTC. Its protein product is CASSPARGFHEQYF.

This clonotype was counted a few times. J is TRBJ2-5 and V is TRBV9; D is unclear. The germline V gene encodes CDR1 SGDLS and CDR2 YYNGEE. Trimming stripped 0 bases from V and 1 base from J, with 10 bases between. The CDR3 is 15 residues long. The CDR3 is CASSVALGAQETQYF. The CDR3 DNA reads as TGTGCCAGCAGCGTAGCTCTGGGTGCCCAAGAGACCCAGTACTTC.

V and J are TRBV7-6 and TRBJ2-1, with D possibly matching TRBD2 (6 bases). V was trimmed by 1 base and J by 2 bases, leaving 12 bases between them. The CDR3 length is 16 residues. Germline CDR1 is SGHVS and CDR2 is FNYEAQ. This CDR3 reads CASSLGSSGAYNEQFF. CDR3 coding DNA: TGTGCCAGCAGCTTAGGCTCGTCGGGAGCCTACAATGAGCAGTTCTTC.

This clonotype has just a few counts. V is TRBV7-8 and J is TRBJ2-2, with D hard to call. V dropped 5 bases and J dropped 3 bases, with 4 bases sitting between them. This CDR3 has 12 residues. Germline CDR1 and CDR2: SGHVS and FQNEAQ. CDR3 bases: TGTGCCAGCAGCGGTTACACCGGGGAGCTGTTTTTT. It codes for CASSGYTGELFF.

The chain combines TRBV7-6 with TRBJ1-6, with 10 bases matching TRBD1. After removal of 0 bases from V and 9 bases from J, the junction contained 2 bases not matched to a gene. CDR3 size: 15 residues. Germline CDR1 is SGHVS and CDR2 is FNYEAQ. The CDR3 reads CASSLAGTGVSPLHF. CDR3 bases: TGTGCCAGCAGCTTAGCAGGGACAGGGGTTTCACCCCTCCACTTT.